The rows below give T cell receptor beta chains drawn from one sample of a study of identical twins. Each CDR3 protein gets one entry after TCRdb re-called the 5' RACE reads with MiXCR. The sample lists some 240,000 distinct CDR3 sequences, roughly a tenth occurring once. Sequenced: memory T cells sorted from blood. All receptors come from a man aged 45 to 65 in good health. Each CDR3 is given with its conserved first and last residue. The D gene is left open where the match is weak. Where a row states a size, it is once, few, many or the class of an expanded clone; other rows omit it.

j_gene: TRBJ1-1
v_gene: TRBV7-9
abundance: many
d_gene: NA
CDR3aa: CASSLGGETNEAFF
CDR3nt: TGTGCCAGCAGCTTAGGGGGGGAAACAAATGAAGCTTTCTTT

j_gene: TRBJ1-1
v_gene: TRBV9
abundance: many
d_gene: NA
CDR3aa: CASSPRVWGNTEAFF
CDR3nt: TGTGCCAGCAGCCCGAGGGTATGGGGTAACACTGAAGCTTTCTTT

j_gene: TRBJ2-7
v_gene: TRBV7-8
abundance: NA
d_gene: TRBD2
CDR3aa: CASRSPRGVWASGGYEQYF
CDR3nt: TGTGCCAGCAGGTCCCCGAGGGGTGTTTGGGCTAGCGGGGGTTACGAGCAGTACTTC

j_gene: TRBJ2-2
v_gene: TRBV12-3/TRBV12-4
abundance: many
d_gene: TRBD1
CDR3aa: CASSRTTGGTNTGELFF
CDR3nt: TGTGCCAGCAGCCGGACGACAGGGGGCACGAACACCGGGGAGCTGTTTTTT

j_gene: TRBJ1-5
v_gene: TRBV7-8
abundance: few
d_gene: TRBD1
CDR3aa: CASSPNRTGVSNQPQHF
CDR3nt: TGTGCCAGCAGCCCAAACCGGACAGGAGTTAGCAATCAGCCCCAGCATTTT

j_gene: TRBJ2-5
v_gene: TRBV11-3
abundance: few
d_gene: NA
CDR3aa: CASSSGEGRYQETQYF
CDR3nt: TGTGCCAGCAGCTCAGGGGAGGGCAGGTACCAAGAGACCCAGTACTTC

j_gene: TRBJ1-1
v_gene: TRBV18
abundance: few
d_gene: NA
CDR3aa: CASSTQTGNTEAFF
CDR3nt: TGTGCCAGCTCAACACAGACGGGGAACACTGAAGCTTTCTTT

j_gene: TRBJ2-3
v_gene: TRBV20-1
abundance: many
d_gene: TRBD2
CDR3aa: CSARRRSGGATDTQYF
CDR3nt: TGCAGTGCTAGGAGAAGGAGCGGGGGGGCCACAGATACGCAGTATTTT

j_gene: TRBJ1-3
v_gene: TRBV25-1
abundance: few
d_gene: TRBD1
CDR3aa: CASSDPLGRGSGNTIYF
CDR3nt: TGTGCCAGCAGTGATCCCCTCGGCAGGGGGTCTGGAAACACCATATATTTT

j_gene: TRBJ2-3
v_gene: TRBV12-3/TRBV12-4
abundance: medium-sized
d_gene: NA
CDR3aa: CASSLADTQYF
CDR3nt: TGTGCCAGCAGTTTAGCAGATACGCAGTATTTT

j_gene: TRBJ2-7
v_gene: TRBV5-1
abundance: many
d_gene: NA
CDR3aa: CASSLGVRLADTYEQYF
CDR3nt: TGCGCCAGCAGCTTGGGAGTACGGCTAGCTGATACCTACGAGCAGTACTTC

j_gene: TRBJ1-1
v_gene: TRBV4-1
abundance: few
d_gene: NA
CDR3aa: CASSNGQFRTEAFF
CDR3nt: TGCGCCAGCAGCAACGGACAATTCAGAACTGAAGCTTTCTTT

j_gene: TRBJ2-7
v_gene: TRBV28
abundance: many
d_gene: NA
CDR3aa: CASSLRGYEQYF
CDR3nt: TGTGCCAGCAGTTTGCGTGGGTACGAGCAGTACTTC

j_gene: TRBJ2-3
v_gene: TRBV7-8
abundance: NA
d_gene: NA
CDR3aa: CASSSGTADTQYF
CDR3nt: TGTGCCAGCAGCTCCGGGACGGCAGATACGCAGTATTTT

j_gene: TRBJ2-1
v_gene: TRBV20-1
abundance: many
d_gene: TRBD2
CDR3aa: CSPSGGDYNEQFF
CDR3nt: TGCAGTCCTAGCGGGGGGGATTACAATGAGCAGTTCTTC

j_gene: TRBJ2-1
v_gene: TRBV12-3/TRBV12-4
abundance: few
d_gene: NA
CDR3aa: CASSWDEPGNNEQFF
CDR3nt: TGTGCCAGCAGTTGGGACGAGCCGGGAAACAATGAGCAGTTCTTC

j_gene: TRBJ2-7
v_gene: TRBV20-1
abundance: many
d_gene: NA
CDR3aa: CSARTGLSSYEQYF
CDR3nt: TGCAGTGCTAGGACGGGACTCAGCTCCTACGAGCAGTACTTC

j_gene: TRBJ2-7
v_gene: TRBV7-2
abundance: few
d_gene: TRBD1
CDR3aa: CASTNEGTVSYEQYF
CDR3nt: TGTGCCAGCACGAACGAAGGGACAGTTTCCTACGAGCAGTACTTC

j_gene: TRBJ2-1
v_gene: TRBV5-1
abundance: many
d_gene: TRBD2
CDR3aa: CASRSGTSPYNEQFF
CDR3nt: TGCGCCAGCAGATCCGGGACTAGCCCTTACAATGAGCAGTTCTTC

j_gene: TRBJ2-5
v_gene: TRBV7-2
abundance: NA
d_gene: NA
CDR3aa: CASSLSRVRETQYF
CDR3nt: TGTGCCAGCAGCTTATCACGGGTGCGAGAGACCCAGTACTTC

j_gene: TRBJ1-4
v_gene: TRBV7-8
abundance: few
d_gene: TRBD1
CDR3aa: CASSYGQGLVKSF
CDR3nt: TGTGCCAGCAGCTATGGACAGGGTTTAGTTAAGTCGTTT

j_gene: TRBJ2-3
v_gene: TRBV20-1
abundance: many
d_gene: NA
CDR3aa: CSAGGTAILNTDTQYF
CDR3nt: TGCAGTGCTGGCGGGACAGCGATTTTAAACACAGATACGCAGTATTTT